This T cell receptor (beta chain) was captured by sequencing in a study of T cells in Graves' hyperthyroidism and ophthalmopathy. Overall study findings and caveats: Researchers report that a 13 V-J model separated ophthalmopathy from stable hyperthyroidism. Ophthalmopathy was predicted by the model a median of around 5.9 months ahead of onset.

Germline V lookup: CDR1 MDHEN, CDR2 SYDVKM. There are 16 residues in the CDR3. Trimming took 5 bases from V and 3 from J, leaving 19 bases between them. It was RNA transcripts that yielded the amplified TCR beta CDR3 regions. During a first-round RT-PCR of the TCR CDR3, the HTBI primer set was used. TCRdb itself ran the multiplex PCR reads through MiXCR, one entry per CDR3 protein. The repertoire holds approximately 620,000 distinct CDR3 sequences, with roughly 16% as singletons. As to this clonotype: Antigen: not known.

Duration under 3 months, a NOSPECS grade of at least 4, and a Clinical Activity Score of at least 3 characterized the ophthalmopathy patients. Exclusion criteria comprised uncontrolled infection, other autoimmune disease, pregnancy or lactation. Sequencing was carried out using blood. The chain uses TRBV28 and TRBJ1-2, with TRBD1 as a possible D gene (6 bases). This receptor was identified in a woman between 40 and 50 years old with Graves' ophthalmopathy. CDR3 in DNA: TGTGCCAGCAGTCCGGGGGGGGCAGGCCCGTACTATGGCTACACCTTC. Its protein is CASSPGGAGPYYGYTF.